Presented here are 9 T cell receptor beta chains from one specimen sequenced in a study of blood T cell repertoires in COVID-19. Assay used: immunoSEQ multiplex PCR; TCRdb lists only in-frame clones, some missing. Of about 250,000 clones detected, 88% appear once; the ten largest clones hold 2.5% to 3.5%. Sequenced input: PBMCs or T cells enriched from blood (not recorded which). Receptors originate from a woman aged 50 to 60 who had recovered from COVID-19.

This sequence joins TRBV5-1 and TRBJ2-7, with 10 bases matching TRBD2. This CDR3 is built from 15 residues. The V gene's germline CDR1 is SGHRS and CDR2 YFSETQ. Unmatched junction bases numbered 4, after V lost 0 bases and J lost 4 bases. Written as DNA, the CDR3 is TGCGCCAGCAGCTTGGTAAGCGGGAGGGTATACGAGCAGTACTTC. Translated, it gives CASSLVSGRVYEQYF.

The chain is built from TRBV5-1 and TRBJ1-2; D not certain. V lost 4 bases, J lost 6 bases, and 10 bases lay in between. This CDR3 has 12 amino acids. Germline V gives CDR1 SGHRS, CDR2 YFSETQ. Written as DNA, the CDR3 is TGCGCCAGCAGCCAAGGTAGCAATGGCTACACCTTC. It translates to CASSQGSNGYTF.

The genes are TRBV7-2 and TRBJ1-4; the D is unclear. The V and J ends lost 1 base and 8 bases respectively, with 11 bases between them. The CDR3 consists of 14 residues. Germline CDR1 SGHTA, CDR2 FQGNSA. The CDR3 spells CASSLGSSGEKLFF. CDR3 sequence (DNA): TGTGCCAGCAGCTTAGGGTCCTCGGGGGAAAAACTGTTTTTT.

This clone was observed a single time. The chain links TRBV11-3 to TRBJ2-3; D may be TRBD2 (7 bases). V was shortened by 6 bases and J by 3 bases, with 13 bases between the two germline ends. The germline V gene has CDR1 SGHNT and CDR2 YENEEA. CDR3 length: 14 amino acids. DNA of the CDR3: TGTGCCAGCAGTAGGGGGGGCGGGACAGATACGCAGTATTTT. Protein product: CASSRGGGTDTQYF.

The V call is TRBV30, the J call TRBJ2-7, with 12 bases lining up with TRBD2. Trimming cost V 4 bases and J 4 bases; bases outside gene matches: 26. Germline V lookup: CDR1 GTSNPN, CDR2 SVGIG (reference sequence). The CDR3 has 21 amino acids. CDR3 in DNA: TGTGCCTGGAACCTACTTGGGCCTTTAAGAGGAGCTAGCGGGAGGGAGTACGAGCAGTACTTC. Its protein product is CAWNLLGPLRGASGREYEQYF.

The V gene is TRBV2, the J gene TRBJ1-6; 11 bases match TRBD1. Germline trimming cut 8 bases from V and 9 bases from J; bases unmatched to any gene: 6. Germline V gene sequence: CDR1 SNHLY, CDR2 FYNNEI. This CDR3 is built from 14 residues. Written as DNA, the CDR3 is TGTGCCAGCCAGGGACAGGGGGTGGGTTCACCCCTCCACTTT. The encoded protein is CASQGQGVGSPLHF.

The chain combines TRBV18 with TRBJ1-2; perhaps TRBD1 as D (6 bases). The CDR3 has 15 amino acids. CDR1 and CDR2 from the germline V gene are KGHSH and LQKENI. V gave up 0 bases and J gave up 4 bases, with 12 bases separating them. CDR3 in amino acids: CASSPPSTGFYGYTF. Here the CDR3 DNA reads TGTGCCAGCTCACCACCCTCAACAGGGTTCTATGGCTACACCTTC.

For the CDR3, the DNA is TGTGCCAGCTTTAGGACAGGGCAGTACTTC. Its protein is CASFRTGQYF. J is TRBJ2-7 and V is TRBV28, with TRBD1 matching over 7 bases. The CDR3 has 10 residues. The trim removed 8 bases at V and 9 bases at J, leaving 4 bases unmatched. Germline-derived CDR1 and CDR2 are MDHEN and SYDVKM. The whole variable domain, filled in from reference TRBV28 and TRBJ2-7, reads DVKVTQSSRYLVKRTGEKVFLECVQDMDHENMFWYRQDPGLGLRLIYFSYDVKMKEKGDIPEGYSVSREKKERFSLILESASTNQTSMYLCASFRTGQYFGPGTRLTVT.

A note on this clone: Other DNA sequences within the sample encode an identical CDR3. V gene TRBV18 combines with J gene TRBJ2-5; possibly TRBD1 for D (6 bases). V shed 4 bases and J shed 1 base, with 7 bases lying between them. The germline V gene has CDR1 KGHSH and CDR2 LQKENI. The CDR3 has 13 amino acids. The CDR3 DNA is TGTGCCAGCTCACGGGACACCCAAGAGACCCAGTACTTC. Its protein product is CASSRDTQETQYF.